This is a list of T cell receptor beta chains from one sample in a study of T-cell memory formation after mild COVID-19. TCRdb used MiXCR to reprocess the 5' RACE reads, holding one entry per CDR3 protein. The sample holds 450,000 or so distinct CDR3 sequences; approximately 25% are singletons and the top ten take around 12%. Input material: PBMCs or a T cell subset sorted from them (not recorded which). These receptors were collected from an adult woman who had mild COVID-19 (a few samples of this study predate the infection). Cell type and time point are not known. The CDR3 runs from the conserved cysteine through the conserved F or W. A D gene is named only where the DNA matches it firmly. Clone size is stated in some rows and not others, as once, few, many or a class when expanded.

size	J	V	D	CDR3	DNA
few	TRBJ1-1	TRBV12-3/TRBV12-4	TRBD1	CASSYSGGTVAEAFF	TGTGCCAGCAGTTATTCAGGGGGTACCGTCGCTGAAGCTTTCTTT
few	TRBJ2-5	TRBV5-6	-	CASSFWGPGGETQYF	TGTGCCAGCAGCTTTTGGGGACCTGGGGGTGAGACCCAGTACTTC
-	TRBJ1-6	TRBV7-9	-	CASSFDPLKPLRNSPLHF	TGTGCCAGCAGCTTTGACCCCCTCAAACCGCTTCGGAATTCACCCCTCCACTTT
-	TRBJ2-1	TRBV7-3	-	CASSLTSGERADNEQFF	TGTGCCAGCAGCTTAACGTCAGGCGAGAGGGCCGACAATGAGCAGTTCTTC
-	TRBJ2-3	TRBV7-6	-	CASSLVSGISNTDTQYF	TGTGCCAGCAGCTTAGTGTCAGGGATCTCTAACACAGATACGCAGTATTTT
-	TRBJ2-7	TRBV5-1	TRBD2	CASSFRAGASYEQYF	TGCGCCAGCAGCTTTAGGGCGGGAGCATCCTACGAGCAGTACTTC
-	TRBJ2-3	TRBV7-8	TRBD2	CASSVRGGGGDTQYF	TGTGCCAGCAGCGTCCGGGGGGGCGGTGGAGATACGCAGTATTTT
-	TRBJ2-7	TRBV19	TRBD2	CASRTGTSESYEQYF	TGTGCCAGTAGGACCGGGACTAGCGAATCCTACGAGCAGTACTTC
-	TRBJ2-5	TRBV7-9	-	CASSRPDSATLQETQYF	TGTGCCAGCAGCCGGCCGGACTCCGCGACTCTCCAAGAGACCCAGTACTTC
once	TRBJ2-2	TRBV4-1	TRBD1	CASSPFRDSGTGELFF	TGCGCCAGCAGCCCCTTCCGGGACAGTGGCACCGGGGAGCTGTTTTTT
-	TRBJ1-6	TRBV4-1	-	CASSQEDPHSSYNSPLHF	TGCGCCAGCAGCCAAGAAGATCCCCATAGCTCCTATAATTCACCCCTCCACTTT
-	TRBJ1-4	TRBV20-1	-	CSAKSTGRSANEKLFF	TGCAGTGCCAAGTCAACAGGGAGGTCCGCTAATGAAAAACTGTTTTTT
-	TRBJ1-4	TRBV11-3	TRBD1	CASRRRGQGNEKLFF	TGTGCCAGCAGGCGCCGAGGACAGGGCAATGAAAAACTGTTTTTT
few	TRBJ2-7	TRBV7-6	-	CASSFRQEVLGEQYF	TGTGCCAGCAGCTTTCGACAGGAGGTTTTAGGGGAGCAGTACTTC
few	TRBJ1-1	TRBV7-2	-	CASSLVSRRNTEAFF	TGTGCCAGCAGCTTAGTAAGCCGGAGGAACACTGAAGCTTTCTTT
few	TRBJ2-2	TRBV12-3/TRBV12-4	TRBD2	CASSGLAGGVTGELFF	TGTGCCAGCAGTGGACTAGCGGGAGGAGTCACCGGGGAGCTGTTTTTT
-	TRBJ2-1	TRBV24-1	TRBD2	CATSDASGGPYNEQFF	TGTGCCACCAGTGACGCTAGCGGGGGCCCCTACAATGAGCAGTTCTTC
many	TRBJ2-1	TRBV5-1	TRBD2	CASSLVTSGDYNEQFF	TGCGCCAGCAGCTTGGTGACTAGCGGGGATTACAATGAGCAGTTCTTC
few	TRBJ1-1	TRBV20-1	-	CSAPPTGPNTEAFF	TGCAGTGCGCCTCCGACAGGACCAAACACTGAAGCTTTCTTT
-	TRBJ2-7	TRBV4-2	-	CASSREESSYEQYF	TGTGCCAGCAGCCGCGAGGAAAGCTCCTACGAGCAGTACTTC